This T cell receptor (beta chain) was identified during a study of blood T cell repertoires in COVID-19. Study-level background: The origin of the acute and convalescent COVID-19 samples was the United States, Italy and Spain. The cDNA or gDNA used as material had been derived from T cells, B-cell-depleted T cells, or PBMCs.

Source study methods: Estimates of nucleated cell counts were drawn from the amplification of reference gene primers. The table came from immunoSEQ multiplex PCR; TCRdb's copy has only in-frame clones and leaves some out. V and J calls and clone size are those listed in that table; D and trimming were worked out from the DNA. The repertoire holds about 120,000 clones, with around 63% as singletons. V trimming: 5 bases; J trimming: 0 bases; junction bases outside the gene matches: 3. The CDR3 contains 16 residues. Germline V lookup: CDR1 KGHDR, CDR2 SFDVKD. The origin of this receptor is a woman in her seventies with acute or convalescent COVID-19. The gene calls are TRBV24-1 and TRBJ2-2, with 9 positions matching TRBD1. The sequencing input was peripheral blood. The CDR3 DNA reads TGTGCCACCAGTGGCACAGGGGGCGCGAACACCGGGGAGCTGTTTTTT. It encodes CATSGTGGANTGELFF.